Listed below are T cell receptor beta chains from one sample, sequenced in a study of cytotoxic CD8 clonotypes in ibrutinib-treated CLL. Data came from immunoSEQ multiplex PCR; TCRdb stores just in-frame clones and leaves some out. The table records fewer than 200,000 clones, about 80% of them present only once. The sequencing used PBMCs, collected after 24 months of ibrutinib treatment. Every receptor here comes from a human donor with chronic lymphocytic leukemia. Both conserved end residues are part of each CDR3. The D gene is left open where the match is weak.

cdr3_aa: CASSPKRDYLTPNYGYTF
cdr3_nt: TGTGCCAGCAGCCCTAAACGGGACTACCTTACTCCTAACTATGGCTACACCTTC
v_call: TRBV7-9
d_call: -
j_call: TRBJ1-2

cdr3_aa: CASSFEVNTEAFF
cdr3_nt: TGCGCCAGCAGCTTTGAGGTGAACACTGAAGCTTTCTTT
v_call: TRBV5-1
d_call: -
j_call: TRBJ1-1

cdr3_aa: CASGFSYEQYF
cdr3_nt: TGTGCTAGTGGTTTTAGCTACGAGCAGTACTTC
v_call: TRBV12-5
d_call: -
j_call: TRBJ2-7

cdr3_aa: CASSYRDGNQPQHF
cdr3_nt: TGTGCCAGCAGTTACAGGGACGGCAATCAGCCCCAGCATTTT
v_call: TRBV6-5
d_call: -
j_call: TRBJ1-5

cdr3_aa: CASSLGSSGTVKETQYF
cdr3_nt: TGTGCCAGCAGCTTAGGGAGTAGCGGGACTGTGAAAGAGACCCAGTACTTC
v_call: TRBV11-3
d_call: TRBD2
j_call: TRBJ2-5

cdr3_aa: CASSYIGGTSYEQYF
cdr3_nt: TGTGCCAGCAGTTACATCGGCGGGACCTCCTACGAGCAGTACTTC
v_call: TRBV6-5
d_call: -
j_call: TRBJ2-7

cdr3_aa: CASRRGTGGGLGTEAFF
cdr3_nt: TGTGCCAGTAGGAGAGGGACAGGGGGCGGACTTGGCACTGAAGCTTTCTTT
v_call: TRBV19
d_call: TRBD1
j_call: TRBJ1-1

cdr3_aa: CASSTGTGTSQPQHF
cdr3_nt: TGTGCCAGTAGTACCGGGACAGGGACCAGTCAGCCCCAGCATTTT
v_call: TRBV19
d_call: TRBD1
j_call: TRBJ1-5

cdr3_aa: CASSQTDRGYEQYF
cdr3_nt: TGCGCCAGCAGCCAAACGGACAGGGGCTACGAGCAGTACTTC
v_call: TRBV4-3
d_call: TRBD1
j_call: TRBJ2-7

cdr3_aa: CASSAAPGTGAYGYTF
cdr3_nt: TGTGCCAGCAGCGCCGCCCCCGGGACAGGGGCTTATGGCTACACCTTC
v_call: TRBV9
d_call: TRBD1
j_call: TRBJ1-2

cdr3_aa: CASKRVENTEAFF
cdr3_nt: TGTGCCAGCAAACGGGTCGAAAACACTGAAGCTTTCTTT
v_call: TRBV2
d_call: -
j_call: TRBJ1-1

cdr3_aa: CASSQEGTGVSGYTF
cdr3_nt: TGCGCCAGCAGCCAAGAGGGGACAGGGGTCAGTGGCTACACCTTC
v_call: TRBV4-1
d_call: TRBD1
j_call: TRBJ1-2

cdr3_aa: CASSYFPRGGVAFF
cdr3_nt: TGTGCCAGCAGTTACTTTCCTAGGGGTGGGGTAGCTTTCTTT
v_call: TRBV6-5
d_call: -
j_call: TRBJ1-1

cdr3_aa: CSVLEGSIRQGEGYTF
cdr3_nt: TGCAGCGTACTCGAGGGGTCAATAAGGCAGGGGGAAGGCTACACCTTC
v_call: TRBV29-1
d_call: TRBD1
j_call: TRBJ1-2

cdr3_aa: CASSFLGVQDTGELFF
cdr3_nt: TGTGCTAGCAGCTTCCTTGGAGTGCAGGACACCGGGGAGCTGTTTTTT
v_call: TRBV7-7
d_call: -
j_call: TRBJ2-2